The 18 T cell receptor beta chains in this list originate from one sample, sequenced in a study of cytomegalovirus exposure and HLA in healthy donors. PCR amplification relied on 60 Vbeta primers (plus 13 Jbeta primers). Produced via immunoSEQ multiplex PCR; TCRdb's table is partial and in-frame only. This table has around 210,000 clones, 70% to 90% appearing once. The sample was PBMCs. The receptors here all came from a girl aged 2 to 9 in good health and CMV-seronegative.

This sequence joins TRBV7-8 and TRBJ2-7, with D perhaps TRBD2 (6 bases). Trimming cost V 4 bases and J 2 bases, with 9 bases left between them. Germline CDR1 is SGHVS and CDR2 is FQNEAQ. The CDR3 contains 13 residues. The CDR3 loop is CASSSRLAYEQYF. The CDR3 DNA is TGTGCCAGCAGCTCAAGACTAGCCTACGAGCAGTACTTC. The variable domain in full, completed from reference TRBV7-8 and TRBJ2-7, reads GAGVSQSPRYKVAKRGQDVALRCDPISGHVSLFWYQQALGQGPEFLTYFQNEAQLDKSGLPSDRFFAERPEGSVSTLKIQRTQQEDSAVYLCASSSRLAYEQYFGPGTRLTVT.

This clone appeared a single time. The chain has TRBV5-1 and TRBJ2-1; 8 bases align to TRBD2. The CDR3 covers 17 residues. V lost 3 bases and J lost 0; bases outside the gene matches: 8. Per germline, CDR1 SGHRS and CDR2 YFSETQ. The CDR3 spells CASSSLLAGRSYNEQFF. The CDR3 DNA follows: TGCGCCAGCAGCTCTCTTTTAGCGGGACGCTCCTACAATGAGCAGTTCTTC.

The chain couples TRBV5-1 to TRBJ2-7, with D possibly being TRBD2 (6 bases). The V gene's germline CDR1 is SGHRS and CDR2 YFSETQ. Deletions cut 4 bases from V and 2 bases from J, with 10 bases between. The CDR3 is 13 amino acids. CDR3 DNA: TGCGCCAGCAGCCCGGGAGCCACCTACGAGCAGTACTTC. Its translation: CASSPGATYEQYF. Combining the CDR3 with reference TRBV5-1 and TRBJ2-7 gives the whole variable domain KAGVTQTPRYLIKTRGQQVTLSCSPISGHRSVSWYQQTPGQGLQFLFEYFSETQRNKGNFPGRFSGRQFSNSRSEMNVSTLELGDSALYLCASSPGATYEQYFGPGTRLTVT.

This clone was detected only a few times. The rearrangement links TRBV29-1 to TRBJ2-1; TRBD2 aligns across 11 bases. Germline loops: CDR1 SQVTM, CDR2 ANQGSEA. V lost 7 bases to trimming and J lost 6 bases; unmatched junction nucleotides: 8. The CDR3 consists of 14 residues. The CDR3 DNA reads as TGCAGCGAGGGGGGGGGACTAGCGGCCAATGAGCAGTTCTTC. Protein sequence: CSEGGGLAANEQFF.

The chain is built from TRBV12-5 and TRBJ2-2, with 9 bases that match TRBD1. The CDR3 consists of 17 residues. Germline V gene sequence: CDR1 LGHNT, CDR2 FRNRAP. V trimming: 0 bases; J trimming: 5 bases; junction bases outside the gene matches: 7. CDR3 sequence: CASGLVRGTGPTGELFF. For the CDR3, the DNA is TGTGCTAGTGGTTTGGTGAGAGGGACAGGGCCGACCGGGGAGCTGTTTTTT.

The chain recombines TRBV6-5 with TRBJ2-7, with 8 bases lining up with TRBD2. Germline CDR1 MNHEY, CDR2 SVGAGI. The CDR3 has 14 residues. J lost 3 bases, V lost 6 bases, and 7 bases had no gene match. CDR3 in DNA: TGTGCCAGCAGCACCGGGACTAGTAACTACGAGCAGTACTTC. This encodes CASSTGTSNYEQYF.

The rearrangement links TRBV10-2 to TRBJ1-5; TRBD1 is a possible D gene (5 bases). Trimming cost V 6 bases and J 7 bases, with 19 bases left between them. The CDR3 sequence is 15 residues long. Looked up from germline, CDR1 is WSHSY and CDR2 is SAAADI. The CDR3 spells CASRDPDNGGQPQHF. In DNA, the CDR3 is TGCGCCAGCAGGGACCCGGACAACGGAGGGCAGCCCCAGCATTTT.

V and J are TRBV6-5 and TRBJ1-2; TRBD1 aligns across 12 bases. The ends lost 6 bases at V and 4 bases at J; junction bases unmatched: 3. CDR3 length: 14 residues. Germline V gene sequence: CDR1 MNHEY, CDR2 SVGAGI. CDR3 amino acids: CASRGTGGFYGYTF. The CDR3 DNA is TGTGCCAGCAGGGGGACAGGGGGCTTCTATGGCTACACCTTC.

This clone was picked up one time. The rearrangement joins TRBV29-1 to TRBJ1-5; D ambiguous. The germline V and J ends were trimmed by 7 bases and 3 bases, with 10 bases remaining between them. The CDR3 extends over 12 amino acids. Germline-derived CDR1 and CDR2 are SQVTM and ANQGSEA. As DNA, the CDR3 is TGCAGCGGAGGGTTTGACAATCAGCCCCAGCATTTT. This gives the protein CSGGFDNQPQHF.

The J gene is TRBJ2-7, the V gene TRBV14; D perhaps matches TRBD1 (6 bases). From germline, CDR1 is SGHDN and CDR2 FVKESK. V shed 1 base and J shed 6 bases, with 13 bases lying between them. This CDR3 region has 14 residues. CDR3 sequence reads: CASSQGFQGREQYF. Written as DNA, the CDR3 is TGTGCCAGCAGCCAAGGGTTTCAGGGGCGCGAGCAGTACTTC.

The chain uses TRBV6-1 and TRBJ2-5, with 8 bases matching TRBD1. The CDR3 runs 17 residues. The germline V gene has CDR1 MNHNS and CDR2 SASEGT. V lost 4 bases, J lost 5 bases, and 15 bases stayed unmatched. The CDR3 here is CASSGAAGTGRIETQYF. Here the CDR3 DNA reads TGTGCCAGCAGTGGGGCCGCGGGGACAGGACGTATCGAGACCCAGTACTTC.

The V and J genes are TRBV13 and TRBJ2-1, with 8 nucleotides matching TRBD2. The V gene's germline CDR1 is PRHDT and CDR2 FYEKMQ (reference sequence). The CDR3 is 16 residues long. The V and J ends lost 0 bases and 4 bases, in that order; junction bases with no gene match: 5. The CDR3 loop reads CASSLGLSGGYNEQFF. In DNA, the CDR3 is TGTGCCAGCAGCTTAGGACTCAGCGGGGGTTACAATGAGCAGTTCTTC.

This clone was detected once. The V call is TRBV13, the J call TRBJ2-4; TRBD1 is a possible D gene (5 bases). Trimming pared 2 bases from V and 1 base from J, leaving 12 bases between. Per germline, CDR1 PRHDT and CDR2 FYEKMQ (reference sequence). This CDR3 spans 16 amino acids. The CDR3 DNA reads TGTGCCAGCAGCTTAACAACAGGCAGGGCCAAAAACATTCAGTACTTC. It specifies CASSLTTGRAKNIQYF.

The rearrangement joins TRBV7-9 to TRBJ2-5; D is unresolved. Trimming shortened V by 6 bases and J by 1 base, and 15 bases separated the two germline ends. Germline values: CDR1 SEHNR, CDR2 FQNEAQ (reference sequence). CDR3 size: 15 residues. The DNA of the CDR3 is TGTGCCAGCAGTGAAAAACGGGTAACCCAAGAGACCCAGTACTTC. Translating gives CASSEKRVTQETQYF. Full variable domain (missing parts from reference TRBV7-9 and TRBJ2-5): DTGVSQNPRHKITKRGQNVTFRCDPISEHNRLYWYRQTLGQGPEFLTYFQNEAQLEKSRLLSDRFSAERPKGSFSTLEIQRTEQGDSAMYLCASSEKRVTQETQYFGPGTRLLVL.

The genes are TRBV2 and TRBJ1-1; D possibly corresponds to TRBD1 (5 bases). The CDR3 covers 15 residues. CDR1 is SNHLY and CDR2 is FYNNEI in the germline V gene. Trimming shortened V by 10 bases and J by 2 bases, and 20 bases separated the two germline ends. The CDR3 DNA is TGTGCCACCACCCCAGGACACGGTTACAACACTGAAGCTTTCTTT. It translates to CATTPGHGYNTEAFF.

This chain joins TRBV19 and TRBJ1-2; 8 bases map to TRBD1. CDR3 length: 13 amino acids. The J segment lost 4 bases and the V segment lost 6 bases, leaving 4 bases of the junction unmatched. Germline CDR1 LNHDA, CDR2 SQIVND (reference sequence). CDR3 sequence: CASRNRGTYGYTF. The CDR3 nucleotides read TGTGCCAGTAGAAACAGGGGGACCTATGGCTACACCTTC.

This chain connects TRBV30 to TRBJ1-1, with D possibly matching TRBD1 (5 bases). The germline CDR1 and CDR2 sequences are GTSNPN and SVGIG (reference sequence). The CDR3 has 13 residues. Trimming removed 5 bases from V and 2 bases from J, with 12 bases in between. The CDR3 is CAWEKTANTEAFF. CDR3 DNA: TGTGCCTGGGAAAAGACAGCCAACACTGAAGCTTTCTTT. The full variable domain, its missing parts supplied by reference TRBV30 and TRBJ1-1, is SQTIHQWPATLVQPVGSPLSLECTVEGTSNPNLYWYRQAAGRGLQLLFYSVGIGQISSEVPQNLSASRPQDRQFILSSKKLLLSDSGFYLCAWEKTANTEAFFGQGTRLTVV.

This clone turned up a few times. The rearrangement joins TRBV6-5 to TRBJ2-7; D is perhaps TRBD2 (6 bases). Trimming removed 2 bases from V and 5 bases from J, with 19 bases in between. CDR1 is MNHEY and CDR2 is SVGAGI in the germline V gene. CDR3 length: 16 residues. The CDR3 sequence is CASSYAGTDYLNEQYF. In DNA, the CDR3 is TGTGCCAGCAGTTACGCGGGGACCGACTATCTTAACGAGCAGTACTTC.